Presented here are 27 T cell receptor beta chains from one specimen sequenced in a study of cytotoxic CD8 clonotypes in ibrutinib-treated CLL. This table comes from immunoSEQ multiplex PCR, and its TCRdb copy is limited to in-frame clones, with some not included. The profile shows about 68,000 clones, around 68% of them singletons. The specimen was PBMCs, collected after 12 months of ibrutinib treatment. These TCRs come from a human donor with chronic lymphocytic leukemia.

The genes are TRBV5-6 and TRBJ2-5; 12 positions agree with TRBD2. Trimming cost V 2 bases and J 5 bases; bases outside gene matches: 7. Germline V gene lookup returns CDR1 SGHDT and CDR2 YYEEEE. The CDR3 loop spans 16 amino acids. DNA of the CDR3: TGTGCCAGCAGCTTTGGTCTAGCGGGGGGGCAGGAGACCCAGTACTTC. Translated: CASSFGLAGGQETQYF.

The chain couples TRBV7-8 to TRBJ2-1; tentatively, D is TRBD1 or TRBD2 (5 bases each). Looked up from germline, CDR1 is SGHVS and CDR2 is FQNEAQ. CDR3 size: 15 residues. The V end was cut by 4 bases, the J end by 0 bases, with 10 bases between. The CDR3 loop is CASSSGPSSYNEQFF. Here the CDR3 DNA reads TGTGCCAGCAGCTCGGGACCGAGCTCCTACAATGAGCAGTTCTTC.

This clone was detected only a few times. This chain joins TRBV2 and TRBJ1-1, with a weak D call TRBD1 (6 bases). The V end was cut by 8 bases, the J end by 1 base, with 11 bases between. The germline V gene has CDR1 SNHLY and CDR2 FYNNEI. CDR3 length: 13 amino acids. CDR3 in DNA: TGTGCCAGCGGTCTACAGGGGAACACTGAAGCTTTCTTT. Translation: CASGLQGNTEAFF.

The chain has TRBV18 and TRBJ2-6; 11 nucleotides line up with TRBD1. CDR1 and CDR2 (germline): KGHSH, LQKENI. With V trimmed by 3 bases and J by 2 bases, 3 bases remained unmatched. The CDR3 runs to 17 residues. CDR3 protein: CASSPGQGATGANVLTF. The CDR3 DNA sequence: TGTGCCAGCTCACCCGGACAGGGGGCGACTGGGGCCAACGTCCTGACTTTC.

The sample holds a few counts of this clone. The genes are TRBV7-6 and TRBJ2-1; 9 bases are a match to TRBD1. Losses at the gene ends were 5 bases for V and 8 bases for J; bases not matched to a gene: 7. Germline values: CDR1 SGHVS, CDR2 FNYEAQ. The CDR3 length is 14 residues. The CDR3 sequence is CASSPQQGAYEQFF. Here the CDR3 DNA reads TGTGCCAGCAGCCCACAACAGGGGGCCTATGAGCAGTTCTTC.

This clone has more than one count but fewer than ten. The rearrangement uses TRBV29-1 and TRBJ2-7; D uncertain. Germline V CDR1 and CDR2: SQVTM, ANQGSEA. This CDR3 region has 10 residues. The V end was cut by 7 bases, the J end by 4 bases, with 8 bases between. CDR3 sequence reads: CSDRRYEQYF. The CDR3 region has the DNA TGCAGCGATAGGCGATACGAGCAGTACTTC.

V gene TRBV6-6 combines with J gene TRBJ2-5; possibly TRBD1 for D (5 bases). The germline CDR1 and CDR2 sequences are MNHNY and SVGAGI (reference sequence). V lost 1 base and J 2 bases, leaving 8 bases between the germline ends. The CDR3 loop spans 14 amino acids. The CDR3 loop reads CASSYYSGQETQYF. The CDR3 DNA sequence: TGTGCCAGCAGTTACTATTCAGGGCAAGAGACCCAGTACTTC.

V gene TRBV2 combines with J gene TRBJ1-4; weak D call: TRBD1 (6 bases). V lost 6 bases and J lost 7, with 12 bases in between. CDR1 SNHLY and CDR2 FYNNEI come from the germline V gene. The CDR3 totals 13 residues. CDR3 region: CASRYTGFEKLFF. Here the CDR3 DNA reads TGTGCCAGCAGATACACAGGGTTTGAAAAACTGTTTTTT.

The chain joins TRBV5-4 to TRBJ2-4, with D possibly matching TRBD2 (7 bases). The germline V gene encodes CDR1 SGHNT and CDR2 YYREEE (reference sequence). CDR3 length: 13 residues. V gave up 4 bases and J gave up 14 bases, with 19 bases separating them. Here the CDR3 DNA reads TGTGCCAGCAGCCAGCCGGGGGGCTTCTTCGAGTACTTC. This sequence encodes CASSQPGGFFEYF.

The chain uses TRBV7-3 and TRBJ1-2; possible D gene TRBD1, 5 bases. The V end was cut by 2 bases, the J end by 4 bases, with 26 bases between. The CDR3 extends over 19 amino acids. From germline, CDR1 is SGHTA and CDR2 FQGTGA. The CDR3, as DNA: TGTGCCAGCAGCTTAGCGTACGGCTTGGGGGACCGTTTGGCCTATGGCTACACCTTC. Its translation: CASSLAYGLGDRLAYGYTF.

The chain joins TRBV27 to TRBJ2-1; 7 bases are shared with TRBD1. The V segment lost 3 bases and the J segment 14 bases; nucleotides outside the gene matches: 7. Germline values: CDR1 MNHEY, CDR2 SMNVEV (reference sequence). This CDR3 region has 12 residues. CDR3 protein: CASSFRQGVEFF. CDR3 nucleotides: TGTGCCAGCAGTTTCAGACAGGGAGTGGAGTTCTTC.

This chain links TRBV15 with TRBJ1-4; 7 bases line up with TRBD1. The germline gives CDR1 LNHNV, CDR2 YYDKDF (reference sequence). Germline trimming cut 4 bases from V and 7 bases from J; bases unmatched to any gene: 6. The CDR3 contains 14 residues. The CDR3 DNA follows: TGTGCCACCAGCACCCCATCAGGGGGTGAAAAACTGTTTTTT. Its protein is CATSTPSGGEKLFF. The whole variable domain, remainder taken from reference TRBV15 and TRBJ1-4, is DAMVIQNPRYQVTQFGKPVTLSCSQTLNHNVMYWYQQKSSQAPKLLFHYYDKDFNNEADTPDNFQSRRPNTSFCFLDIRSPGLGDTAMYLCATSTPSGGEKLFFGSGTQLSVL.

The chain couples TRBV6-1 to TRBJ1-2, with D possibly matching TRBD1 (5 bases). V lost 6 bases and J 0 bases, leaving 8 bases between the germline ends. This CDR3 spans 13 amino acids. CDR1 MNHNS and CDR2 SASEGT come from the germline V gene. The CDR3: CASRGTTNYGYTF. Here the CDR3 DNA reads TGTGCCAGCAGGGGGACGACTAACTATGGCTACACCTTC.

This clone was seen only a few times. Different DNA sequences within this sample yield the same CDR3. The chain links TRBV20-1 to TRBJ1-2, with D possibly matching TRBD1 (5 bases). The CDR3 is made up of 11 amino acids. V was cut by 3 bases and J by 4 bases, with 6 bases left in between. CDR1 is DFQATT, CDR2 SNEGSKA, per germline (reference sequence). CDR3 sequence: CSARDIYGYTF. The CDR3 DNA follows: TGCAGTGCTAGGGACATCTATGGCTACACCTTC.

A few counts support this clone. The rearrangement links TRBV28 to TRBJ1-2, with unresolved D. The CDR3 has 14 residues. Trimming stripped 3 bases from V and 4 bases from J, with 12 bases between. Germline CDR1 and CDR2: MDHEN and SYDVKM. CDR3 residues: CASSFSGIRYGYTF. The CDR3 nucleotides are TGTGCCAGCAGTTTTTCGGGGATACGCTATGGCTACACCTTC.

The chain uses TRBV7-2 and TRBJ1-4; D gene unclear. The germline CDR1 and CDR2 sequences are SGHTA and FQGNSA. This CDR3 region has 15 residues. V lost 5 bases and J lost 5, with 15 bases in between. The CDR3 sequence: CASSAHVGINEKLFF. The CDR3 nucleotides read TGTGCCAGCAGCGCCCACGTGGGGATAAATGAAAAACTGTTTTTT.

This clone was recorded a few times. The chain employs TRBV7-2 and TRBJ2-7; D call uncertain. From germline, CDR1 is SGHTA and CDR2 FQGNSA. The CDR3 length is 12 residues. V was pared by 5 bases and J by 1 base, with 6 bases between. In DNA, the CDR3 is TGTGCCAGCAGCCCCCTGTCCTACGAGCAGTACTTC. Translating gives CASSPLSYEQYF.

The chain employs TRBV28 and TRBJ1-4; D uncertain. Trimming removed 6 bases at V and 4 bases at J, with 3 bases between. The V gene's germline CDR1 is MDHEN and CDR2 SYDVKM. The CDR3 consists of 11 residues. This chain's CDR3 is CASRDNEKLFF. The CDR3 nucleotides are TGTGCCAGCAGGGATAATGAAAAACTGTTTTTT.

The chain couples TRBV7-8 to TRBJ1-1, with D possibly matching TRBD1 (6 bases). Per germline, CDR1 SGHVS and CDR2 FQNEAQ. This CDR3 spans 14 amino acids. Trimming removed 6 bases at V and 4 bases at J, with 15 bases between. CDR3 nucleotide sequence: TGTGCCAGCAGAAGGGGGGGGCCGGGCACTGAAGCTTTCTTT. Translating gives CASRRGGPGTEAFF.

This chain's CDR3 is CAWGTGGRETQYF. CDR3 bases: TGTGCCTGGGGGACTGGTGGGAGGGAGACCCAGTACTTC. This chain joins TRBV30 and TRBJ2-5; D is perhaps TRBD2 (6 bases). Germline V gene data show CDR1 as GTSNPN and CDR2 as SVGIG (reference sequence). V lost 5 bases and J 5 bases, leaving 15 bases between the germline ends. The CDR3 sequence is 13 residues long.

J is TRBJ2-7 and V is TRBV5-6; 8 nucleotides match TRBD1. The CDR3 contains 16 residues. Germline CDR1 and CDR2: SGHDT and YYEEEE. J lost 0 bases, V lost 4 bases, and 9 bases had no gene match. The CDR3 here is CASSETGGSSSYEQYF. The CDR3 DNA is TGTGCCAGCAGCGAAACAGGGGGTTCTAGCTCCTACGAGCAGTACTTC.

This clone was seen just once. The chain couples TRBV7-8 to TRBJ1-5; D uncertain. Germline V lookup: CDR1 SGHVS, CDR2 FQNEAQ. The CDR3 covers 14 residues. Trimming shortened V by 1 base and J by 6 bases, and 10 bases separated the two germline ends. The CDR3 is CASSLDVVSQPQHF. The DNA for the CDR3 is TGTGCCAGCAGCTTAGACGTGGTGTCTCAGCCCCAGCATTTT.

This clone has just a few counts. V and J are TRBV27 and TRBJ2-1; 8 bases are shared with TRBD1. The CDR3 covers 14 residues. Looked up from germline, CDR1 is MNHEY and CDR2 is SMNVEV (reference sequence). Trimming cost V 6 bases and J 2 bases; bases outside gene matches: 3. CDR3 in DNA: TGTGCCAGCAGCGACAGGGGAACCTACAATGAGCAGTTCTTC. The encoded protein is CASSDRGTYNEQFF.

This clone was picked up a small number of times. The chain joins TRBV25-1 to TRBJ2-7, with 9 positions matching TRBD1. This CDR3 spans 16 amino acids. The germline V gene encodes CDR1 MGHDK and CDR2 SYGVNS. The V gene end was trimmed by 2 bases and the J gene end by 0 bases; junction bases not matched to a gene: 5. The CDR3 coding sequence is TGTGCCAGCAGTGAAACCGGGACAGGGAACTCCTACGAGCAGTACTTC. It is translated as CASSETGTGNSYEQYF.

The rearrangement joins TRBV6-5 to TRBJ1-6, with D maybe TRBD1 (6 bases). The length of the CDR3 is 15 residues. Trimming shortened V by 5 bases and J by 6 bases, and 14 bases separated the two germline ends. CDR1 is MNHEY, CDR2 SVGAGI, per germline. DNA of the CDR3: TGTGCCAGCAGTCACAAACAGGGTTTTAATTCACCCCTCCACTTT. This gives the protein CASSHKQGFNSPLHF.

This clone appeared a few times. The CDR3 region is CAWKGRARTGELFF. The DNA of the CDR3 is TGTGCCTGGAAGGGGAGAGCCCGCACCGGGGAGCTGTTTTTT. The genes are TRBV30 and TRBJ2-2; D may correspond to TRBD1 or TRBD2 (5 bases each). The CDR3 covers 14 residues. V shed 4 bases and J shed 4 bases, with 13 bases lying between them. Germline-derived CDR1 and CDR2 are GTSNPN and SVGIG (reference sequence).

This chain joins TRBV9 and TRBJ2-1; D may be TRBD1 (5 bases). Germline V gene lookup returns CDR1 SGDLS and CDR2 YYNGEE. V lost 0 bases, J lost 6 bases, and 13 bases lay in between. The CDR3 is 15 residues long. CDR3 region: CASSVGQGKVNEQFF. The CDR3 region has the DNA TGTGCCAGCAGCGTAGGCCAGGGAAAGGTCAATGAGCAGTTCTTC.